This TCR beta chain was sequenced during a study of T cells in women clearing cervical HPV infection. As for the study in general: Blood came at first lesion visit for cases, post-clearance for controls.

Germline values: CDR1 SNHLY, CDR2 FYNNEI. The CDR3 consists of 14 residues. Trimming removed 3 bases from V and 2 bases from J, with 9 bases in between. The method was immunoSEQ multiplex PCR; TCRdb's version includes in-frame clones alone and lacks a portion of them. Recorded for this sample: 30,000 to 35,000 clones. Cervical HPV DNA detected by MY09/MY11 PCR, typed by dot-blot. Overall study findings and caveats: Cases and controls were distinguished at AUC about 0.79 by richness and V genes. Cases carried less TRBV6-7 than controls: about 0.1% versus 0.15%.

Details on this clone: Its antigen remains unknown. Read sequence stops 3 residues before the CDR3 end, and the germline J gene provides the missing end.

Sequenced input: blood buffy coat. This receptor was obtained from a woman between 18 and 69 years old with a cervical HPV16 infection that either progressed to CIN3+ or cleared (not recorded which). This chain connects TRBV2 to TRBJ2-3, with D unclear. CDR3 DNA, as far as it was read: TGTGCCAGCAGTGAGGTACTGCCCACAGATACG. Translation: CASSEVLPTDT. The complete CDR3 reads CASSEVLPTDTQYF.